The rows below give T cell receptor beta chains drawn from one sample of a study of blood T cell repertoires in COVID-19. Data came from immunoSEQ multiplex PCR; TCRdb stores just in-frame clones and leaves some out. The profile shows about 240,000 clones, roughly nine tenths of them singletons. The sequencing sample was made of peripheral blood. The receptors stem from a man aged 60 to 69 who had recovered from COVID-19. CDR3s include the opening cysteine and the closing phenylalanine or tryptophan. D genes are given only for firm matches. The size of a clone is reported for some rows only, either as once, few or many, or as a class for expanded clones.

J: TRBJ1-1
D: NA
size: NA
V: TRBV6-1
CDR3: CASSDRSGVFRPEAFF
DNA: TGTGCCAGCAGTGATCGGTCGGGGGTCTTCAGGCCGGAAGCTTTCTTT

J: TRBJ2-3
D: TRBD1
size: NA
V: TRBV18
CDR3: CASSPGTVSTDTQYF
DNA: TGTGCCAGCTCACCTGGGACAGTTAGCACAGATACGCAGTATTTT

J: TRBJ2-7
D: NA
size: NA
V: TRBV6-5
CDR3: CASSSATGSYEQYF
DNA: TGTGCCAGCAGTTCCGCCACAGGGTCCTACGAGCAGTACTTC

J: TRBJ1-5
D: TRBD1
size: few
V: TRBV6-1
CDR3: CASSEVRDRGQPQHF
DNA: TGTGCCAGCAGTGAGGTTCGGGACAGGGGTCAGCCCCAGCATTTT

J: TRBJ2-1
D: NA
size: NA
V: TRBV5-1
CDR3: CASSFLDHSNEQFF
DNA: TGCGCCAGCAGCTTCCTAGACCACTCCAATGAGCAGTTCTTC

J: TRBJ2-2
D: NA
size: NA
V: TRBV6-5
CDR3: CASGGSYTGELFF
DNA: TGTGCCAGCGGGGGGAGTTACACCGGGGAGCTGTTTTTT

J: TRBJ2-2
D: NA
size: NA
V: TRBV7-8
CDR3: CASNHRRGGELFF
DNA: TGTGCCAGCAATCACAGGAGGGGAGGGGAGCTGTTTTTT

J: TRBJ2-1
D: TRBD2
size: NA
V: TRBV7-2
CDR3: CASSFGFGLAGGANEQFF
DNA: TGTGCCAGCAGCTTCGGCTTCGGCCTAGCGGGGGGAGCCAATGAGCAGTTCTTC

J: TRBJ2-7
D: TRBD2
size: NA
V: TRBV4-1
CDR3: CASSHPGTSGAYEQYF
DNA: TGCGCCAGCAGCCACCCCGGGACTAGCGGCGCCTACGAGCAGTACTTC

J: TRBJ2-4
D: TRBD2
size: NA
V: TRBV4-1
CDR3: CASSQQDWSSGVLAKNIQYF
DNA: TGCGCCAGCAGCCAGCAAGATTGGTCTAGCGGGGTCTTAGCCAAAAACATTCAGTACTTC

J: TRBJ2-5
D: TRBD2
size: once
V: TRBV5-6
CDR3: CASSQLAGGLQTQYF
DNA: TGTGCCAGCAGCCAGTTAGCGGGGGGGCTCCAGACCCAGTACTTC

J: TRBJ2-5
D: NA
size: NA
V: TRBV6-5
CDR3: CASNRLYDTQETQYF
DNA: TGTGCCAGCAACCGACTGTACGATACTCAAGAGACCCAGTACTTC

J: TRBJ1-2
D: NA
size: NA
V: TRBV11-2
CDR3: CASSPNTFGYTF
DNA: TGTGCCAGCAGCCCTAATACGTTCGGCTACACCTTC

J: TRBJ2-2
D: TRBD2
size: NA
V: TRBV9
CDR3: CARSLGSGGARTGELFF
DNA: TGTGCCCGCAGCTTGGGTAGCGGGGGGGCAAGGACCGGGGAGCTGTTTTTT

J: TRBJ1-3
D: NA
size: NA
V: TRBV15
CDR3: CATSRGRAGNTIYF
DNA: TGTGCCACCAGCAGAGGCAGGGCTGGAAACACCATATATTTT

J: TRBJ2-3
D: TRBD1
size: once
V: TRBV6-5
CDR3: CASRGDRLMTDTQYF
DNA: TGTGCCAGCAGAGGGGACAGACTTATGACAGATACGCAGTATTTT

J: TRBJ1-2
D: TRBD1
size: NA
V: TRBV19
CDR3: CASRTGYYGYTF
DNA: TGTGCCAGCCGGACAGGTTACTATGGCTACACCTTC

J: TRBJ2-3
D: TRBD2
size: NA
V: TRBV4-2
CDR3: CASSQEAAGGSGDTQYF
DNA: TGTGCCAGCAGCCAAGAGGCAGCGGGGGGGTCAGGAGATACGCAGTATTTT

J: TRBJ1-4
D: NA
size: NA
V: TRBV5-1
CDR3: CASSSTALSEKLFF
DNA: TGCGCCAGCAGCTCTACAGCATTGTCGGAAAAACTGTTTTTT

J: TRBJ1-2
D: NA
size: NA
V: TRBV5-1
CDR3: CASSLQGSLANYGYTF
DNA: TGCGCCAGCAGCTTGCAGGGTTCCCTCGCTAACTATGGCTACACCTTC

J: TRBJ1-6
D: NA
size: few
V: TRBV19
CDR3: CASRIGTSNSPLHF
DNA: TGTGCCAGTAGAATTGGGACAAGTAATTCACCCCTCCACTTT

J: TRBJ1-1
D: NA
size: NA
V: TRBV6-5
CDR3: CASSPPDTEAFF
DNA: TGTGCCAGCAGTCCCCCGGACACTGAAGCTTTCTTT

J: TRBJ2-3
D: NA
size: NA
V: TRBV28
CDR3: CATQGLADTQYF
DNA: TGTGCCACTCAGGGTCTGGCTGATACGCAGTATTTT

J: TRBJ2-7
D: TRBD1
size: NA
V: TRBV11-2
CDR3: CASSLSWDSQSYEQYF
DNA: TGTGCCAGCAGCTTAAGTTGGGACAGCCAGTCCTACGAGCAGTACTTC

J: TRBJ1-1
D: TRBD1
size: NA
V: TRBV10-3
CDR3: CAISGQGNTEAFF
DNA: TGTGCCATCAGCGGACAGGGGAACACTGAAGCTTTCTTT

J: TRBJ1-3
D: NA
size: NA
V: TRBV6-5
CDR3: CASMRVSGNTIYF
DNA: TGTGCCAGCATGCGAGTCTCTGGAAACACCATATATTTT

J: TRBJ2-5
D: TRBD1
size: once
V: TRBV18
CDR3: CASSPPGQGGKTQYF
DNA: TGTGCCAGCTCACCACCGGGACAGGGAGGAAAGACCCAGTACTTC

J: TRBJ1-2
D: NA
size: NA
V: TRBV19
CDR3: CASSPNRDWGWGYTF
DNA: TGTGCCAGTAGTCCGAACCGGGACTGGGGCTGGGGCTACACCTTC

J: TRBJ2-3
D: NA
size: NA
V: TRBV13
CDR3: CASSSGRGDTQYF
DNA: TGTGCCAGCAGCTCCGGGCGAGGGGATACGCAGTATTTT

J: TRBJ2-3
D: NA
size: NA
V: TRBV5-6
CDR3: CASSLAVSRQADTQYF
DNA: TGTGCCAGCAGCTTGGCGGTTTCGAGACAGGCAGATACGCAGTATTTT

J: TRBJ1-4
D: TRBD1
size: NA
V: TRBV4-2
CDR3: CASSRATGVGEKLFF
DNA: TGTGCCAGCAGTCGCGCGACAGGGGTGGGTGAAAAACTGTTTTTT

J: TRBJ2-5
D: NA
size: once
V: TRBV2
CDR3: CASSGPGSRETQYF
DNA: TGTGCCAGCAGTGGGCCGGGTTCGCGGGAGACCCAGTACTTC

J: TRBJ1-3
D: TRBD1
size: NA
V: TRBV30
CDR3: CAWGTGGLGNTIYF
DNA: TGTGCCTGGGGGACAGGGGGCCTTGGAAACACCATATATTTT

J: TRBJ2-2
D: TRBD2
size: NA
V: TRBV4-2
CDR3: CASSQRLAGGSGELFF
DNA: TGTGCCAGCAGCCAGCGACTAGCGGGGGGGTCCGGGGAGCTGTTTTTT

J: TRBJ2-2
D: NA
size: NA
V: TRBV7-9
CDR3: CASSLGGDGGELFF
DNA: TGTGCCAGCAGCCTCGGAGGGGATGGCGGGGAGCTGTTTTTT

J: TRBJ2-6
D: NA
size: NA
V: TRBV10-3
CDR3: CAISESRGGSGANVLTF
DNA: TGTGCCATCAGTGAGTCGAGAGGGGGTTCTGGGGCCAACGTCCTGACTTTC

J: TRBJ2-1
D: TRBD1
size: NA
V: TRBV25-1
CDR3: CASSGPGGLNEQFF
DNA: TGTGCCAGCAGTGGCCCAGGGGGCCTTAATGAGCAGTTCTTC

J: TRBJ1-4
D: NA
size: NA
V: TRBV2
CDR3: CASSRDTNEKLFF
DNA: TGTGCCAGCAGTAGGGACACCAATGAAAAACTGTTTTTT

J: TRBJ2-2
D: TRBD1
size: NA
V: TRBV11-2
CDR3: CASSPNIDRGNTGELFF
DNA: TGTGCCAGCAGCCCTAATATCGACAGGGGAAACACCGGGGAGCTGTTTTTT

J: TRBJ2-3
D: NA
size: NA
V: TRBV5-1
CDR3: CASSLAGGGTNTQYF
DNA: TGCGCCAGCAGCTTGGCCGGGGGAGGAACCAATACGCAGTATTTT

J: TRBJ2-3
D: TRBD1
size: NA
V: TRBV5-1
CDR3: CASSLDRGSTDTQYF
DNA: TGCGCCAGCAGCTTGGACAGGGGGTCCACAGATACGCAGTATTTT

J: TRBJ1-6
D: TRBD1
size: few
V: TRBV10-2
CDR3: CASRRDRGNSPLHF
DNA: TGCGCCAGCAGGAGGGACAGGGGGAATTCACCCCTCCACTTT

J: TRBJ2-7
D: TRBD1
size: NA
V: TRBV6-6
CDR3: CASSYSGQGEYEQYF
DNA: TGTGCCAGCAGTTACTCGGGACAGGGGGAATACGAGCAGTACTTC

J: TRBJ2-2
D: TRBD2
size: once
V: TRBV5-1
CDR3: CASSLLTSGNTGELFF
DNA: TGCGCCAGCAGCCTCCTGACTAGCGGGAACACCGGGGAGCTGTTTTTT